The 8 T cell receptor beta chains below were found in one sample sequenced in a study of Ad26.COV2.S vaccination and SARS-CoV-2 variants. The repertoire was sequenced with immunoSEQ multiplex PCR; TCRdb's copy has only in-frame clones and lacks some. The sample includes some 460,000 clones, approximately 90% of them seen just once. Sample treatment: roughly 19 received Ad26.COV2.S at low or high dose, single or two shots; 5 received placebo; per-sample allocation not given. Each sample was drawn 63 days after the first injection (of vaccine or placebo). Sequenced here: peripheral blood, sampled in a trial of Ad26.COV2.S vaccine versus placebo. The receptor source for this set is a person aged 18-60 years who received the Ad26.COV2.S COVID-19 vaccine or a placebo.

The J gene is TRBJ1-1, the V gene TRBV28; TRBD1 matches at 7 bases. Trimming removed 5 bases from V and 3 bases from J; junction bases left unmatched: 3. This CDR3 is 13 amino acids long. CDR1 is MDHEN, CDR2 SYDVKM, per germline. CDR3: CASSRGQHTEAFF. DNA of the CDR3: TGTGCCAGCAGTCGGGGACAGCACACTGAAGCTTTCTTT. The full variable domain, completed using reference TRBV28 and TRBJ1-1, is DVKVTQSSRYLVKRTGEKVFLECVQDMDHENMFWYRQDPGLGLRLIYFSYDVKMKEKGDIPEGYSVSREKKERFSLILESASTNQTSMYLCASSRGQHTEAFFGQGTRLTVV.

Points on this clone: This sample also contains other DNA sequences that code for the same CDR3. The chain links TRBV12-3 or TRBV12-4 to TRBJ2-1, with no clear D. Trimming cost V 1 base and J 7 bases, with 2 bases left between them. CDR3 length equals 11 residues. CDR3 sequence (DNA): TGTGCCAGCAGTTTAGTGAATGAGCAGTTCTTC. Translation gives CASSLVNEQFF.

The chain combines TRBV9 with TRBJ2-7; tentative D call: TRBD2 (7 bases). The germline V gene encodes CDR1 SGDLS and CDR2 YYNGEE. The CDR3 has 16 amino acids. V gave up 4 bases and J gave up 3 bases, with 20 bases separating them. In DNA, the CDR3 is TGTGCCAGCAGCCACCCCTCCGGGGGGCCCGGCTACGAGCAGTACTTC. It encodes CASSHPSGGPGYEQYF.

This chain uses TRBV2 with TRBJ1-1; D is ambiguous. CDR3 length: 13 residues. V lost 2 bases to trimming and J lost 8 bases, with 12 bases between them. CDR1 SNHLY and CDR2 FYNNEI come from the germline V gene. The CDR3 region has the DNA TGTGCCAGCAGTGAATTTTGGGGAAAAGAAGCTTTCTTT. Translating it yields CASSEFWGKEAFF.

The CDR3 loop reads CASSQQAGQGVNEQFF. For the CDR3, the DNA is TGTGCCAGCAGCCAACAGGCTGGACAGGGGGTTAATGAGCAGTTCTTC. The V gene is TRBV14, the J gene TRBJ2-1; 10 bases line up with TRBD1. J gave up 7 bases and V 2 bases, and 8 bases lay outside the gene matches. Germline CDR1 reads SGHDN; CDR2 reads FVKESK. This CDR3 is built from 16 residues.

This chain joins TRBV7-2 and TRBJ1-2; no firm D call. Trimming pared 5 bases from V and 0 bases from J, leaving 13 bases between. The CDR3 has 15 residues. CDR1 SGHTA and CDR2 FQGNSA come from the germline V gene. The CDR3 nucleotides read TGTGCCAGCAGCCCAACGGGCGGAGCTAACTATGGCTACACCTTC. It translates to CASSPTGGANYGYTF.

The chain has TRBV7-3 and TRBJ1-1; D is unresolved. CDR3 length: 15 amino acids. Trimming pared 2 bases from V and 0 bases from J, leaving 10 bases between. Germline loops: CDR1 SGHTA, CDR2 FQGTGA. For the CDR3, the DNA is TGTGCCAGCAGCTTATCCAGTAGCATGAACACTGAAGCTTTCTTT. This gives the protein CASSLSSSMNTEAFF.

This clone has more than one count but fewer than ten. The chain uses TRBV2 and TRBJ2-1, with 9 positions matching TRBD2. Germline V gene lookup returns CDR1 SNHLY and CDR2 FYNNEI. The CDR3 loop spans 14 amino acids. V gave up 4 bases and J gave up 8 bases; unmatched junction bases: 6. The CDR3 is CASSVGQREDEQFF. The DNA for the CDR3 is TGTGCCAGCAGTGTGGGCCAGCGGGAGGATGAGCAGTTCTTC.